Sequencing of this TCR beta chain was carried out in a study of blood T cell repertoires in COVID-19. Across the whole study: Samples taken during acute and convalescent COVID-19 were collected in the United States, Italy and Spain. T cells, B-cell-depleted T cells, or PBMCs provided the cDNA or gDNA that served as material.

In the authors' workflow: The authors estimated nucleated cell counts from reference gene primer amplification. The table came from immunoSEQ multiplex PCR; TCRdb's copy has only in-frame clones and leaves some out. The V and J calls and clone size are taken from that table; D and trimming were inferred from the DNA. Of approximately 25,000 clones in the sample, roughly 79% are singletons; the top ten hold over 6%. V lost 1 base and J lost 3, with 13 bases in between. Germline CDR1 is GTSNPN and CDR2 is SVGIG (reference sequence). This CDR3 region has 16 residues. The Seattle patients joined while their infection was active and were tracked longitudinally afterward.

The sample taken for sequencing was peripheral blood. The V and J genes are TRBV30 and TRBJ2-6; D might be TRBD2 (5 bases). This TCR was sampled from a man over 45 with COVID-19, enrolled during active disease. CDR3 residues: CAWSGAGFGGANVLTF. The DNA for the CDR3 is TGTGCCTGGAGTGGGGCGGGTTTTGGTGGGGCCAACGTCCTGACTTTC.